Each of the 27 T cell receptor beta chains below was sequenced from the same sample in a study of T cells in Graves' hyperthyroidism and ophthalmopathy (dated by TCRdb to between 2018 and 2021). Libraries were constructed by multiplex PCR. This sample was sequenced with an Illumina HiSeq 2000. TCR beta CDR3 regions were amplified from RNA transcripts. The TCR CDR3 was subjected to a first round of RT-PCR using the HTBI primer set and the Qiagen OneStep RT-PCR kit. TCRdb reprocessing: public reads trimmed at Q25 with fastp, clones called with MiXCR, in-frame beta chains kept. Each entry is one CDR3 protein sequence, shown with its most common DNA and genes. The sample table records about 350,000 distinct CDR3 sequences; about a sixth of these occur just once. Of the sample, 34% falls within the top ten clones. Sequencing was carried out using blood. The receptor source for this set is a woman aged 25 to 45 with Graves' hyperthyroidism that later progressed to Graves' ophthalmopathy.

This clonotype was counted ten times or more. This chain connects TRBV10-1 to TRBJ2-7; TRBD1 matches 7 bases. This CDR3 has 17 amino acids. With V trimmed by 3 bases and J by 3 bases, 14 bases remained unmatched. From germline, CDR1 is WNHNN and CDR2 SYGVQD (reference sequence). The CDR3, as DNA: TGCGCCAGCAGTGACCAAAAAAGCCGACAGGGCTACTACGAGCAGTACTTC. Its translation is CASSDQKSRQGYYEQYF.

The chain uses TRBV11-2 and TRBJ2-1; 10 positions agree with TRBD2. Germline loops: CDR1 SGHAT, CDR2 FQNNGV. V shed 3 bases and J 8 bases; nucleotides not matched to a gene: 7. The CDR3 has 15 residues. CDR3 region: CASSFGLAGEHEQFF. DNA for the CDR3: TGTGCCAGCAGCTTTGGTCTAGCGGGAGAGCATGAGCAGTTCTTC. The entire variable domain, with the rest obtained from reference TRBV11-2 and TRBJ2-1, is as follows: EAGVAQSPRYKIIEKRQSVAFWCNPISGHATLYWYQQILGQGPKLLIQFQNNGVVDDSQLPKDRFSAERLKGVDSTLKIQPAKLEDSAVYLCASSFGLAGEHEQFFGPGTRLTVL.

This clonotype occurred many times. The chain joins TRBV11-2 to TRBJ1-6, with D unresolved. The length of the CDR3 is 13 residues. Germline V gene lookup returns CDR1 SGHAT and CDR2 FQNNGV. Trimming took 5 bases from V and 7 from J, leaving 9 bases between them. The CDR3 is CASSPERNSPLHF. Here the CDR3 DNA reads TGTGCCAGCAGCCCAGAGAGGAATTCACCCCTCCACTTT.

There are a few counts of this clonotype. V gene TRBV5-1 combines with J gene TRBJ1-6; D is unresolved. Germline V CDR1 and CDR2: SGHRS, YFSETQ. The CDR3 covers 15 residues. V was pared by 0 bases and J by 8 bases, with 12 bases between. The CDR3 DNA reads TGCGCCAGCAGCTTGGACATATCGATAGATTCACCCCTCCACTTT. Its translation is CASSLDISIDSPLHF.

This clonotype was seen at least ten times. The chain links TRBV30 to TRBJ2-3; D not resolved. In germline, CDR1 is GTSNPN, CDR2 SVGIG (reference sequence). The CDR3 is 14 amino acids. The germline V and J ends were trimmed by 0 bases and 0 bases, with 7 bases remaining between them. The CDR3 DNA sequence: TGTGCCTGGAGTGTATGGAGTAGCACAGATACGCAGTATTTT. The encoded protein is CAWSVWSSTDTQYF.

This clonotype was found a few times. This rearrangement joins TRBV29-1 to TRBJ2-4, with TRBD1 matching 7 bases. With V trimmed by 6 bases and J by 1 base, 9 bases remained unmatched. The CDR3 totals 15 residues. Germline V gene data show CDR1 as SQVTM and CDR2 as ANQGSEA. The CDR3 is CSVLTGAEAKNIQYF. In DNA form, the CDR3 reads TGCAGCGTACTCACAGGGGCGGAGGCCAAAAACATTCAGTACTTC.

The chain employs TRBV4-1 and TRBJ1-6, with D uncertain. The germline gives CDR1 MGHRA, CDR2 YSYEKL. CDR3 length: 13 amino acids. V was pared by 5 bases and J by 8 bases, with 10 bases between. The chain's CDR3 is CASSLGYYSPLHF. DNA of the CDR3: TGCGCCAGCAGCTTGGGGTATTATTCACCCCTCCACTTT.

This clonotype was seen repeatedly, ten times or more. The chain employs TRBV11-2 and TRBJ2-1; D is ambiguous. Trimming left V 4 bases short and J 8 bases short, with 6 bases between. Looked up from germline, CDR1 is SGHAT and CDR2 is FQNNGV. The CDR3 extends over 11 amino acids. The CDR3, as DNA: TGTGCCAGCAGCTACGGCTATGAGCAGTTCTTC. Its protein product is CASSYGYEQFF.

This clonotype was seen repeatedly, ten times or more. V usage is TRBV28 and J usage is TRBJ2-1, with 8 bases that match TRBD2. V was clipped by 5 bases and J by 7 bases; unmatched bases: 10. The V gene's germline CDR1 is MDHEN and CDR2 SYDVKM. The CDR3 has 15 amino acids. The CDR3 DNA reads as TGTGCCAGCAGTCCGGGACTAGGGGGAAGGAATGAGCAGTTCTTC. Its protein is CASSPGLGGRNEQFF.

J is TRBJ2-7 and V is TRBV20-1, with 9 bases aligning to TRBD2. CDR1 and CDR2 (germline): DFQATT, SNEGSKA (reference sequence). The junction had 4 bases not matched to a gene; V was cut back by 0 bases and J by 1 base. The CDR3 runs 15 residues. CDR3 DNA sequence: TGCAGTGCTAGAGAAGGGACTAGCTATTCCTACGAGCAGTACTTC. Protein sequence: CSAREGTSYSYEQYF.

At least ten counts were recorded for this clonotype. The genes are TRBV5-1 and TRBJ2-2; TRBD1 matches at 7 bases. The germline V gene encodes CDR1 SGHRS and CDR2 YFSETQ. The CDR3 covers 15 residues. The ends lost 0 bases at V and 3 bases at J; junction bases unmatched: 2. The CDR3 DNA follows: TGCGCCAGCAGCTTGGCCGGGACAGACACCGGGGAGCTGTTTTTT. Translated, it gives CASSLAGTDTGELFF. Filled out from reference TRBV5-1 and TRBJ2-2, the complete variable domain reads KAGVTQTPRYLIKTRGQQVTLSCSPISGHRSVSWYQQTPGQGLQFLFEYFSETQRNKGNFPGRFSGRQFSNSRSEMNVSTLELGDSALYLCASSLAGTDTGELFFGEGSRLTVL.

CDR3: CASSLGQGRNSPLHF. DNA of the CDR3: TGCGCCAGCAGCTTGGGGCAGGGGAGAAATTCACCCCTCCACTTT. The rearrangement uses TRBV5-1 and TRBJ1-6; weak D call: TRBD1 (6 bases). Germline V gene sequence: CDR1 SGHRS, CDR2 YFSETQ. Trimming removed 0 bases at V and 7 bases at J, with 11 bases between. This CDR3 has 15 residues.

This clonotype was detected only a few times. A junction boundary mismatches the germline segment, possibly from a read error. The V gene is TRBV6-2 or TRBV6-3, the J gene TRBJ2-1; TRBD2 agrees at 12 bases. This CDR3 has 13 residues. Germline V gene data show CDR1 as MNHEY and CDR2 as SVGEGT. Written as DNA, the CDR3 is TGTGCCTGCAGTGGACTAGCGGGAAATGAGCAGTTCTTC. It codes for CACSGLAGNEQFF.

This clonotype was counted at least ten times. This rearrangement joins TRBV6-2 or TRBV6-3 to TRBJ2-3; the D gene could be TRBD1 or TRBD2 (5 bases each). V lost 2 bases and J lost 4, with 7 bases in between. The CDR3 totals 13 residues. Germline V lookup: CDR1 MNHEY, CDR2 SVGEGT. The CDR3 sequence: CASSYKGPDTQYF. CDR3 DNA: TGTGCCAGCAGTTACAAGGGACCAGATACGCAGTATTTT.

This clonotype was detected ten times or more. This chain uses TRBV27 with TRBJ1-2, with a weak D call TRBD1 (5 bases). V was shortened by 8 bases and J by 4 bases, with 14 bases between the two germline ends. Germline V gene lookup returns CDR1 MNHEY and CDR2 SMNVEV (reference sequence). The CDR3 has 13 amino acids. CDR3 protein: CASFSTELYGYTF. The CDR3 DNA reads TGTGCCAGCTTCTCGACAGAACTCTATGGCTACACCTTC.

This clonotype was observed a few times. CDR3 residues: CASSLGQGISPLHF. The DNA for the CDR3 is TGTGCCAGCAGCCTGGGACAGGGGATATCACCCCTCCACTTT. The V and J genes are TRBV7-8 and TRBJ1-6; 10 bases fit TRBD1. The CDR3 is 14 amino acids. Germline V lookup: CDR1 SGHVS, CDR2 FQNEAQ. V dropped 5 bases and J dropped 10; count of bases not matched to a gene: 5. The full variable domain, rest sourced from reference TRBV7-8 and TRBJ1-6, is GAGVSQSPRYKVAKRGQDVALRCDPISGHVSLFWYQQALGQGPEFLTYFQNEAQLDKSGLPSDRFFAERPEGSVSTLKIQRTQQEDSAVYLCASSLGQGISPLHFGNGTRLTVT.

This clonotype came up many times. This chain connects TRBV28 to TRBJ2-3; a weak D match, TRBD2 (7 bases). The V and J ends lost 3 bases and 3 bases respectively, with 10 bases between them. The germline V gene encodes CDR1 MDHEN and CDR2 SYDVKM. The CDR3 sequence is 14 residues long. DNA for the CDR3: TGTGCCAGCAGTTTCCGGGGGGCAACAGATACGCAGTATTTT. It specifies CASSFRGATDTQYF. The full variable domain, its missing parts supplied by reference TRBV28 and TRBJ2-3, is DVKVTQSSRYLVKRTGEKVFLECVQDMDHENMFWYRQDPGLGLRLIYFSYDVKMKEKGDIPEGYSVSREKKERFSLILESASTNQTSMYLCASSFRGATDTQYFGPGTRLTVL.

Remarks on this clonotype: One junction end does not reproduce the germline sequence, and a read error may be involved. V is TRBV7-9 and J is TRBJ2-2, with a possible D match to TRBD1 (6 bases). The CDR3 loop spans 16 amino acids. CDR1 is SEHNR, CDR2 FQNEAQ, per germline (reference sequence). The CDR3 loop reads CASSPDGQINTGQLFF. CDR3 nucleotide sequence: TGTGCCAGCAGCCCGGACGGACAGATTAACACCGGGCAGCTGTTTTTT.

This chain joins TRBV5-6 and TRBJ2-7, with a weak D call TRBD1 (5 bases). CDR3 length equals 13 residues. V lost 4 bases and J 3 bases, leaving 11 bases between the germline ends. Germline CDR1 SGHDT, CDR2 YYEEEE. In DNA, the CDR3 is TGTGCCAGCAGCCGACAGAGTTACTACGAGCAGTACTTC. This encodes CASSRQSYYEQYF.

In its sample, this clonotype was seen many times. The rearrangement joins TRBV10-3 to TRBJ2-5, with no clear D. Trimming took 1 base from V and 3 from J, leaving 9 bases between them. CDR3 length: 14 residues. The V gene's germline CDR1 is ENHRY and CDR2 SYGVKD. CDR3 residues: CAISEWSNEETQYF. The DNA of the CDR3 is TGTGCCATCAGTGAGTGGAGCAATGAAGAGACCCAGTACTTC.

At least ten counts were recorded for this clonotype. The chain joins TRBV20-1 to TRBJ1-4, with 7 bases that match TRBD1. The V segment lost 2 bases and the J segment 5 bases; nucleotides outside the gene matches: 5. This CDR3 is built from 14 residues. The germline CDR1 and CDR2 sequences are DFQATT and SNEGSKA (reference sequence). The chain's CDR3 is CSARPDRVNEKLFF. CDR3 sequence (DNA): TGCAGTGCTAGACCCGACAGGGTCAATGAAAAACTGTTTTTT.

At least ten counts were recorded for this clonotype. The CDR3 is CASSGTGGITGELFF. DNA of the CDR3: TGTGCCAGCAGCGGCACAGGGGGCATCACCGGGGAGCTGTTTTTT. The chain employs TRBV11-2 and TRBJ2-2; 9 nucleotides agree with TRBD1. V gave up 5 bases and J gave up 4 bases; unmatched junction bases: 5. This CDR3 is built from 15 residues. Germline CDR1 and CDR2: SGHAT and FQNNGV.

This clonotype was detected many times. V and J are TRBV7-9 and TRBJ2-2; 8 nucleotides agree with TRBD1. CDR3 length: 13 amino acids. Per germline, CDR1 SEHNR and CDR2 FQNEAQ (reference sequence). J was trimmed by 14 bases and V by 0 bases; bases with no gene match: 5. The chain's CDR3 is CASSLAQDRGLFF. CDR3 bases: TGTGCCAGCAGCTTAGCCCAAGACAGGGGACTGTTTTTT.

This clonotype was detected many times. CDR3 sequence: CSVQTGARNTIYF. The CDR3 DNA is TGCAGCGTTCAGACAGGGGCGCGAAACACCATATATTTT. The V and J genes are TRBV29-1 and TRBJ1-3; 8 bases are a match to TRBD1. Germline trimming cut 5 bases from V and 5 bases from J; bases unmatched to any gene: 5. Per the germline V gene, CDR1 is SQVTM and CDR2 is ANQGSEA. This CDR3 region has 13 residues. Combining the CDR3 with reference TRBV29-1 and TRBJ1-3 gives the whole variable domain SAVISQKPSRDICQRGTSLTIQCQVDSQVTMMFWYRQQPGQSLTLIATANQGSEATYESGFVIDKFPISRPNLTFSTLTVSNMSPEDSSIYLCSVQTGARNTIYFGEGSWLTVV.

The chain recombines TRBV18 with TRBJ2-7; 7 positions agree with TRBD1. This CDR3 contains 14 residues. CDR1 is KGHSH and CDR2 is LQKENI in the germline V gene. Trimming removed 5 bases from V and 2 bases from J; junction bases left unmatched: 6. The CDR3 protein is CASSIRDRTYEQYF. CDR3 bases: TGTGCCAGCTCAATACGGGACAGAACCTACGAGCAGTACTTC.

This clonotype was counted many times. This chain links TRBV7-7 with TRBJ2-2, with unresolved D. CDR1 is SSHAT, CDR2 FNYEAQ, per germline (reference sequence). The CDR3 runs 14 residues. V was shortened by 0 bases and J by 3 bases, with 5 bases between the two germline ends. The CDR3 bases are TGTGCCAGCAGCTTAGCGTGGGACACCGGGGAGCTGTTTTTT. It yields the protein CASSLAWDTGELFF.

With regard to this clonotype: A much larger clonotype is one base distant, so this may be a read error. The rearrangement links TRBV20-1 to TRBJ2-7; weak D call: TRBD2 (7 bases). This CDR3 is 13 amino acids long. With 3 bases removed from V and 0 bases from J, the gap between germline ends came to 9 bases. Germline CDR1 is DFQATT and CDR2 is SNEGSKA (reference sequence). The CDR3 spells CSARGGHSYEQYF. CDR3 DNA: TGCAGTGCTAGGGGGGGGCACTCCTACGAGCAGTACTTC.